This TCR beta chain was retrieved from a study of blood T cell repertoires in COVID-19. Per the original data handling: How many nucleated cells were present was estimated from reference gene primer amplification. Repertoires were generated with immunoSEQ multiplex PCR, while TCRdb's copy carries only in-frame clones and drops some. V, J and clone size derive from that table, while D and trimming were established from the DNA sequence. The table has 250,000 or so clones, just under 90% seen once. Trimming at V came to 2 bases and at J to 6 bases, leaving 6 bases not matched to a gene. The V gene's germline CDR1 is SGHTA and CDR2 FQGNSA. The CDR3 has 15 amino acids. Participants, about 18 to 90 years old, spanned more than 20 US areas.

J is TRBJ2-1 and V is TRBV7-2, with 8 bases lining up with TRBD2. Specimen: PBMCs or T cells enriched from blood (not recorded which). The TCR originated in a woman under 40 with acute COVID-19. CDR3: CASSLTSGSPNEQFF. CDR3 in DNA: TGTGCCAGCAGCTTAACCAGCGGGAGCCCCAATGAGCAGTTCTTC. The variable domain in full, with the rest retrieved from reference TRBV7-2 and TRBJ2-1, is GAGVSQSPSNKVTEKGKDVELRCDPISGHTALYWYRQSLGQGLEFLIYFQGNSAPDKSGLPSDRFSAERTGGSVSTLTIQRTQQEDSAVYLCASSLTSGSPNEQFFGPGTRLTVL.